This T cell receptor beta chain originates from a study of identical twins. This clonotype turned up a few times. No antigen is known for it. Per germline, CDR1 LGHDT and CDR2 YNNKEL (reference sequence). The V end was cut by 8 bases, the J end by 0 bases, with 18 bases between. CDR3 length: 16 amino acids. Whole-study findings and limits: Abundant cord blood beta clonotypes carried fewer insertions; memory repertoires showed none. Part of the zero-insertion signal could reflect confounding by invariant MAIT and iNKT cells. An excess of low generation probability was shown by twin-shared out-of-frame alpha sequences.

TCRdb re-called the 5' RACE reads through MiXCR, storing one row per CDR3 protein. The repertoire includes nearly 900,000 distinct CDR3 sequences, 9% to 15% of them detected once, and around 1.6% sits in the top ten. The sample was also linked to a second study, of yellow fever vaccine responses in identical twins.

Input material: PBMCs. This rearrangement joins TRBV3-1 to TRBJ2-3, with D possibly matching TRBD2 (7 bases). The receptor's source is a woman aged 18-30 years in good health. The CDR3 region is CASVQGGGTSTDTQYF. Written as DNA, the CDR3 is TGTGCCAGCGTCCAAGGGGGGGGCACCAGCACAGATACGCAGTATTTT.